Each of the 27 T cell receptor beta chains below was sequenced from the same sample in a study of patients and donors after allogeneic stem cell transplantation. MiXCR, run by TCRdb on the RT-PCR reads, gives a single entry per CDR3 protein. The data contain some 60,000 distinct CDR3 sequences, 13% of them singletons. Sequencing was carried out using blood, either unsorted or a sorted T cell fraction (not recorded which). The receptor set was obtained from a human donor who was either an allogeneic HSCT recipient or a stem cell or donor lymphocyte infusion donor (not recorded which). It is not recorded whose cells these are; they may come from a transplant donor.

The chain is built from TRBV7-8 and TRBJ2-5, with D perhaps matching TRBD1 or TRBD2 (5 bases each). CDR1 is SGHVS, CDR2 FQNEAQ, per germline. CDR3 size: 14 residues. V lost 2 bases and J lost 2, with 9 bases in between. The DNA for the CDR3 is TGTGCCAGCAGCTTAACGAGGGGTCAAGAGACCCAGTACTTC. Its protein is CASSLTRGQETQYF.

This clonotype was counted at least ten times. The chain recombines TRBV29-1 with TRBJ2-7, with a weak D call TRBD2 (6 bases). The CDR3 spans 13 residues. Germline CDR1 is SQVTM and CDR2 is ANQGSEA. V lost 5 bases to trimming and J lost 0 bases, with 11 bases between them. The CDR3 here is CSVRGGSSYEQYF. In DNA, the CDR3 is TGCAGCGTTAGAGGAGGGAGCTCCTACGAGCAGTACTTC.

This clonotype showed up just a few times. This chain links TRBV7-9 with TRBJ2-5; 10 bases match TRBD1. The CDR3 loop spans 16 amino acids. The germline CDR1 and CDR2 sequences are SEHNR and FQNEAQ (reference sequence). V shed 5 bases and J 5 bases; nucleotides not matched to a gene: 11. The CDR3 DNA follows: TGTGCCAGCAGCCGTAATTTGGGACAGGGGTCGGAGACCCAGTACTTC. It specifies CASSRNLGQGSETQYF.

This clonotype was seen only a few times. The chain combines TRBV24-1 with TRBJ2-5; D perhaps matches TRBD1 (6 bases). Germline V gene data show CDR1 as KGHDR and CDR2 as SFDVKD. The CDR3 has 14 residues. V was cut by 2 bases and J by 2 bases, with 8 bases left in between. This chain's CDR3 is CATSDWTDQETQYF. CDR3 DNA: TGTGCCACCAGTGATTGGACAGATCAAGAGACCCAGTACTTC.

This clonotype was found many times. The rearrangement links TRBV10-3 to TRBJ2-3; D ambiguous. The CDR3 has 16 residues. Germline loops: CDR1 ENHRY, CDR2 SYGVKD. The V end lost 4 bases, the J end lost 0 bases, and 14 bases lay between the germline ends. CDR3 in amino acids: CAISVGTDASTDTQYF. CDR3 bases: TGTGCCATCAGTGTAGGAACCGATGCTAGCACAGATACGCAGTATTTT.

The CDR3 DNA follows: TGTGCCAGCAGTTTAGGGACAGGTGCTCCTAGCACAGATACGCAGTATTTT. Translation: CASSLGTGAPSTDTQYF. The chain recombines TRBV27 with TRBJ2-3; TRBD1 matches 8 bases. V was pared by 2 bases and J by 0 bases, with 7 bases of the junction left unmatched. The CDR3 is 17 residues long. Germline lookup yields CDR1 MNHEY and CDR2 SMNVEV (reference sequence).

This clonotype showed up just a few times. The rearrangement links TRBV15 to TRBJ1-1; a possible D gene is TRBD1 (5 bases). Germline V gene data show CDR1 as LNHNV and CDR2 as YYDKDF (reference sequence). The CDR3 consists of 14 residues. The V and J ends lost 0 bases and 9 bases respectively, with 14 bases between them. The CDR3 loop reads CATSRDGAQGKAFF. The CDR3 coding sequence is TGTGCCACCAGCAGAGATGGTGCCCAGGGAAAAGCTTTCTTT.

The gene calls are TRBV20-1 and TRBJ2-7; 11 bases are a match to TRBD1. The V gene's germline CDR1 is DFQATT and CDR2 SNEGSKA (reference sequence). V gave up 3 bases and J gave up 3 bases; unmatched junction bases: 4. CDR3 size: 14 residues. This CDR3 is CSASRDRGYYEQYF. For the CDR3, the DNA is TGCAGTGCTAGTAGGGACAGGGGGTACTACGAGCAGTACTTC.

This clonotype has a count of ten or more. V is TRBV25-1 and J is TRBJ1-2; no clear D gene. The CDR3 extends over 14 amino acids. V lost 3 bases and J 5 bases, leaving 13 bases between the germline ends. Germline CDR1 MGHDK, CDR2 SYGVNS. The CDR3 spells CASSDGLGIYGYTF. CDR3 in DNA: TGTGCCAGCAGTGACGGGTTGGGGATTTATGGCTACACCTTC.

This clonotype showed up just a few times. The rearrangement joins TRBV20-1 to TRBJ2-1, with D hard to call. V lost 3 bases and J lost 4, with 4 bases in between. Per the germline V gene, CDR1 is DFQATT and CDR2 is SNEGSKA (reference sequence). This CDR3 region has 11 residues. CDR3 coding DNA: TGCAGTGCTAGGGGGTACAATGAGCAGTTCTTC. The encoded protein is CSARGYNEQFF.

This clonotype was counted only a few times. A read error may produce the germline difference seen at one junction end. The CDR3 DNA reads as TGTGCCAGCAACCAAGGTAGCGGGAGTACGTCCGGGGAGCTGTTTTTT. Amino acid sequence: CASNQGSGSTSGELFF. The chain has TRBV4-2 and TRBJ2-2; 9 bases match TRBD2. CDR3 length equals 16 residues. In germline, CDR1 is LGHNA, CDR2 YNFKEQ.

CDR3 amino acids: CASNITGLETQYF. The DNA of the CDR3 is TGTGCCAGTAATATCACGGGGCTGGAGACCCAGTACTTC. The genes are TRBV19 and TRBJ2-5; D is perhaps TRBD1 or TRBD2 (5 bases each). Deletions cut 7 bases from V and 5 bases from J, with 14 bases between. Germline V gene data show CDR1 as LNHDA and CDR2 as SQIVND (reference sequence). This CDR3 region has 13 residues.

The chain employs TRBV9 and TRBJ2-7; D may correspond to TRBD1 or TRBD2 (5 bases each). Germline V CDR1 and CDR2: SGDLS, YYNGEE. CDR3 length equals 15 residues. V lost 4 bases, J lost 0 bases, and 14 bases lay in between. In DNA form, the CDR3 reads TGTGCCAGCAGCCCCGGGACGGACTTCTCCTACGAGCAGTACTTC. Amino acid sequence: CASSPGTDFSYEQYF.

This clonotype appeared many times. V usage is TRBV10-3 and J usage is TRBJ1-5; D not resolved. This CDR3 comprises 21 residues. V lost 0 bases to trimming and J lost 0 bases, with 24 bases between them. The germline gives CDR1 ENHRY, CDR2 SYGVKD. In DNA, the CDR3 is TGTGCCATCAGTGAGTCGCTCGGCAAGGACGGCCAACCCTATAGCAATCAGCCCCAGCATTTT. Translating gives CAISESLGKDGQPYSNQPQHF.

This clonotype has ten or more counts. The rearrangement uses TRBV29-1 and TRBJ1-4; 7 bases match TRBD1. Germline CDR1 is SQVTM and CDR2 is ANQGSEA. V gave up 4 bases and J gave up 10 bases; unmatched junction bases: 9. The CDR3 is made up of 13 amino acids. The CDR3 here is CSVGAGGEGKLFF. CDR3 coding DNA: TGCAGCGTTGGGGCAGGGGGGGAAGGAAAACTGTTTTTT.

The chain recombines TRBV5-1 with TRBJ2-2; perhaps TRBD1 as D (5 bases). CDR1 and CDR2 from the germline V gene are SGHRS and YFSETQ. Deletions cut 6 bases from V and 6 bases from J, with 12 bases between. This CDR3 comprises 13 residues. This CDR3 reads CASNLDSAGELFF. DNA of the CDR3: TGCGCCAGCAACCTAGACAGTGCCGGGGAGCTGTTTTTT.

V usage is TRBV4-1 and J usage is TRBJ1-2, with 8 positions matching TRBD1. The length of the CDR3 is 13 residues. Germline V lookup: CDR1 MGHRA, CDR2 YSYEKL. Losses at the gene ends were 6 bases for V and 8 bases for J; bases not matched to a gene: 8. The CDR3 nucleotides are TGCGCCAGCAGAAGGACAGGGCACAGGGGCTACACCTTC. As protein: CASRRTGHRGYTF.

This clonotype was seen only a few times. The V gene is TRBV27, the J gene TRBJ2-1; D is unclear. Looked up from germline, CDR1 is MNHEY and CDR2 is SMNVEV (reference sequence). V was shortened by 2 bases and J by 6 bases, with 11 bases between the two germline ends. This CDR3 has 14 amino acids. DNA of the CDR3: TGTGCCAGCAGTTTAAAGTGGATGTTCAATGAGCAGTTCTTC. Amino acids: CASSLKWMFNEQFF.

The chain recombines TRBV5-1 with TRBJ2-7; D might be TRBD2 (6 bases). The V and J ends lost 5 bases and 0 bases respectively, with 18 bases between them. Germline values: CDR1 SGHRS, CDR2 YFSETQ. This CDR3 comprises 16 residues. The CDR3 region is CASSLTRQRVSYEQYF. The CDR3 nucleotides read TGCGCCAGCAGTCTTACTCGCCAGCGGGTCTCCTACGAGCAGTACTTC.

This clonotype was observed a handful of times. This chain links TRBV29-1 with TRBJ2-7, with D possibly matching TRBD1 (7 bases). Germline CDR1 and CDR2: SQVTM and ANQGSEA. The CDR3 contains 12 residues. Trimming pared 8 bases from V and 7 bases from J, leaving 18 bases between. The CDR3 protein is CSTFRGDGEQYF. The CDR3, as DNA: TGCAGCACCTTCAGGGGGGACGGGGAGCAGTACTTC.

The chain recombines TRBV6-4 with TRBJ2-4, with D uncertain. The V end was cut by 4 bases, the J end by 0 bases, with 10 bases between. There are 15 residues in the CDR3. The germline V gene has CDR1 MRHNA and CDR2 SNTAGT. The CDR3 DNA is TGTGCCAGCAGTGCCCCCTTGCTAGCCAAAAACATTCAGTACTTC. Translated: CASSAPLLAKNIQYF.

This clonotype qualifies as medium-sized. The CDR3 nucleotides read TGTGCCAGCAGTTATACGGGAGTGGCCACAGATACGCAGTATTTT. Amino acid sequence: CASSYTGVATDTQYF. The genes are TRBV6-5 and TRBJ2-3, with D maybe TRBD2 (6 bases). V was trimmed by 3 bases and J by 2 bases, leaving 12 bases between them. This CDR3 is built from 15 residues. The germline gives CDR1 MNHEY, CDR2 SVGAGI.

V and J are TRBV9 and TRBJ2-2; no reliable D call. V was shortened by 0 bases and J by 5 bases, with 8 bases between the two germline ends. The CDR3 is 14 amino acids. The germline V gene has CDR1 SGDLS and CDR2 YYNGEE. DNA for the CDR3: TGTGCCAGCAGCGTAGTTGAATCGACCGGGGAGCTGTTTTTT. Protein sequence: CASSVVESTGELFF. The entire variable domain, with the rest obtained from reference TRBV9 and TRBJ2-2, is as follows: DSGVTQTPKHLITATGQRVTLRCSPRSGDLSVYWYQQSLDQGLQFLIQYYNGEERAKGNILERFSAQQFPDLHSELNLSSLELGDSALYFCASSVVESTGELFFGEGSRLTVL.

This sequence joins TRBV3-1 and TRBJ2-1; D might be TRBD2 (5 bases). This CDR3 spans 16 amino acids. Per the germline V gene, CDR1 is LGHDT and CDR2 is YNNKEL (reference sequence). V was pared by 4 bases and J by 8 bases, with 21 bases between. The CDR3: CASSPATGISTDEQFF. CDR3 bases: TGTGCCAGCAGCCCTGCCACCGGGATAAGCACGGATGAGCAGTTCTTC.

This clonotype was observed at least ten times. The chain joins TRBV12-3 or TRBV12-4 to TRBJ1-1; possibly TRBD1 for D (6 bases). CDR3 length equals 15 residues. The V end lost 6 bases, the J end lost 0 bases, and 14 bases lay between the germline ends. The CDR3 region is CASSWTVPMNTEAFF. In nucleotides, the CDR3 is TGTGCCAGCAGCTGGACAGTTCCCATGAACACTGAAGCTTTCTTT.

The table lists this clonotype with many counts. The V gene is TRBV10-2, the J gene TRBJ1-1; 8 nucleotides match TRBD1. This CDR3 is built from 13 residues. With 5 bases clipped from V and 9 bases from J, the junction kept 8 bases outside the gene matches. Germline V lookup: CDR1 WSHSY, CDR2 SAAADI. This CDR3 is CASSSGGADKAFF. The CDR3 DNA reads as TGCGCCAGCAGTTCAGGGGGCGCGGATAAAGCTTTCTTT.

This clonotype was picked up a small number of times. This chain connects TRBV12-3 or TRBV12-4 to TRBJ2-3, with D possibly being TRBD1 (5 bases). V gave up 6 bases and J gave up 3 bases, with 16 bases separating them. The CDR3 sequence is 15 residues long. This CDR3 is CASRGMGQLTDTQYF. The CDR3 DNA sequence: TGTGCCAGCAGGGGAATGGGGCAGTTGACAGATACGCAGTATTTT.